Presented here are 21 T cell receptor beta chains from one specimen sequenced in a study of T cell responses to AZD1222 COVID-19 vaccine (dated by TCRdb to the early 2020s). The time point label on this specimen signifies: baseline before first vaccination. The receptor library was made with the immunoSEQ multiplex PCR assay. TCRdb took over this immuneACCESS table, retaining in-frame rearrangements with V and J assigned. Such tables are incomplete; in checked studies, under half of the missing clones stem from an unresolved V gene, and the remainder is unexplained. A total of some 150,000 clones appear in this sample, 85% to 95% of them only once. About 1.5% of the sample belongs to the ten largest clones. The source was peripheral blood, collected on day 0 of AZD1222 vaccination. These receptors came from an adult in good health.

This chain joins TRBV6-5 and TRBJ1-5; perhaps TRBD1 as D (5 bases). CDR1 is MNHEY and CDR2 is SVGAGI in the germline V gene. This CDR3 spans 14 amino acids. Trimming shortened V by 4 bases and J by 7 bases, and 14 bases separated the two germline ends. This CDR3 reads CASSSLRGDQPQHF. The CDR3 region has the DNA TGTGCCAGCAGTTCTCTGCGGGGGGACCAGCCCCAGCATTTT.

This clone was observed a single time. This chain links TRBV6-1 with TRBJ2-6; possibly TRBD1 or TRBD2 for D (5 bases each). Germline V gives CDR1 MNHNS, CDR2 SASEGT. V was trimmed by 2 bases and J by 4 bases, leaving 18 bases between them. This CDR3 contains 18 residues. CDR3 in DNA: TGTGCCAGCAGTGAACTCCTGAGGGGAGCTCGCGGGGCCAACGTCCTGACTTTC. Translation gives CASSELLRGARGANVLTF.

DNA of the CDR3: TGTGCCAGCAGCTTAGTTACGGAGCGTTATGGCTACACCTTC. It yields the protein CASSLVTERYGYTF. This chain joins TRBV7-9 and TRBJ1-2, with no clear D. The CDR3 contains 14 residues. Per the germline V gene, CDR1 is SEHNR and CDR2 is FQNEAQ (reference sequence). Trimming removed 1 base from V and 5 bases from J, with 11 bases in between.

Regarding this clone: An end of the junction does not agree with germline; a read error may underlie this. The V gene is TRBV7-7, the J gene TRBJ1-1; possible D gene TRBD1, 5 bases. This CDR3 is built from 13 residues. In germline, CDR1 is SSHAT, CDR2 FNYEAQ (reference sequence). CDR3 amino acids: CASSRASGTEAFF. CDR3 DNA: TGTGCTAGCAGCCGAGCATCAGGGACTGAAGCTTTCTTT.

The rearrangement uses TRBV27 and TRBJ2-7; 9 bases line up with TRBD2. CDR1 is MNHEY and CDR2 is SMNVEV in the germline V gene (reference sequence). This CDR3 comprises 15 residues. Trimming removed 3 bases from V and 5 bases from J; junction bases left unmatched: 8. The CDR3 sequence is CASSFLAGVNDEQYF. CDR3 nucleotide sequence: TGTGCCAGCAGTTTCTTAGCGGGAGTGAATGACGAGCAGTACTTC.

The genes are TRBV2 and TRBJ2-3; D gene unclear. This CDR3 has 12 amino acids. Germline CDR1 and CDR2: SNHLY and FYNNEI. Trimming stripped 6 bases from V and 4 bases from J, with 8 bases between. CDR3 amino acids: CASRGPPDTQYF. CDR3 nucleotides: TGTGCCAGCAGGGGTCCCCCAGATACGCAGTATTTT.

The chain recombines TRBV6-2 or TRBV6-3 with TRBJ2-1; no firm D call. CDR3 length: 11 amino acids. Germline values: CDR1 MNHEY, CDR2 SVGEGT. V was trimmed by 6 bases and J by 5 bases, leaving 5 bases between them. The DNA of the CDR3 is TGTGCCAGCAGCCACCACAATGAGCAGTTCTTC. As protein: CASSHHNEQFF.

The chain couples TRBV15 to TRBJ2-7; D tentatively reads TRBD1 or TRBD2 (5 bases each). V lost 2 bases, J lost 2 bases, and 10 bases lay in between. Germline V gives CDR1 LNHNV, CDR2 YYDKDF (reference sequence). This CDR3 has 14 amino acids. CDR3 sequence (DNA): TGTGCCACCAGCAGACCGGGGCAGGCCTACGAGCAGTACTTC. It codes for CATSRPGQAYEQYF. The entire variable domain, with the rest obtained from reference TRBV15 and TRBJ2-7, is as follows: DAMVIQNPRYQVTQFGKPVTLSCSQTLNHNVMYWYQQKSSQAPKLLFHYYDKDFNNEADTPDNFQSRRPNTSFCFLDIRSPGLGDTAMYLCATSRPGQAYEQYFGPGTRLTVT.

The rearrangement uses TRBV4-1 and TRBJ2-7, with a tentative D call TRBD2 (6 bases). Per germline, CDR1 MGHRA and CDR2 YSYEKL. V was shortened by 3 bases and J by 6 bases, with 18 bases between the two germline ends. This CDR3 comprises 15 residues. DNA for the CDR3: TGCGCCAGCAGCCAGGAGGGGACTCGCTCGGTCGAGCAGTACTTC. Amino acids: CASSQEGTRSVEQYF.

In this sample, this clone turned up once. The CDR3 loop reads CATSAQTGSNTEAFF. The CDR3 DNA follows: TGTGCCACCAGCGCCCAGACAGGGAGTAACACTGAAGCTTTCTTT. The rearrangement joins TRBV15 to TRBJ1-1; 7 bases fit TRBD1. The CDR3 totals 15 residues. The V and J ends lost 5 bases and 2 bases, in that order; junction bases with no gene match: 8. Germline-derived CDR1 and CDR2 are LNHNV and YYDKDF (reference sequence).

V and J are TRBV7-2 and TRBJ2-4; tentatively, D is TRBD2 (6 bases). Looked up from germline, CDR1 is SGHTA and CDR2 is FQGNSA. Trimming removed 6 bases from V and 2 bases from J, with 17 bases in between. The CDR3 loop spans 16 amino acids. As DNA, the CDR3 is TGTGCCAGCAGGGGGGTAATCGGGAGTCCCAAAAACATTCAGTACTTC. It encodes CASRGVIGSPKNIQYF.

This clone was counted between two and nine times. The chain has TRBV19 and TRBJ1-3; TRBD1 agrees at 10 bases. The CDR3 contains 12 residues. Germline CDR1 is LNHDA and CDR2 is SQIVND (reference sequence). With V trimmed by 9 bases and J by 8 bases, 4 bases remained unmatched. The CDR3 DNA follows: TGTGCCAGCCGGGACAGGGGAGACACCATATATTTT. This translates into CASRDRGDTIYF.

The V gene is TRBV5-4, the J gene TRBJ2-5, with 8 bases aligning to TRBD2. CDR1 and CDR2 (germline): SGHNT, YYREEE (reference sequence). The junction had 2 bases not matched to a gene; V was cut back by 2 bases and J by 5 bases. The CDR3 is 13 amino acids. CDR3 nucleotide sequence: TGTGCCAGCAGCTTCACTAGCGGTGAGACCCAGTACTTC. It translates to CASSFTSGETQYF.

This chain joins TRBV7-9 and TRBJ2-2, with 8 bases matching TRBD1. J lost 5 bases, V lost 7 bases, and 9 bases had no gene match. CDR3 size: 15 residues. Looked up from germline, CDR1 is SEHNR and CDR2 is FQNEAQ (reference sequence). This CDR3 reads CASNRPGQGTGELFF. For the CDR3, the DNA is TGTGCCAGCAACCGACCTGGACAGGGAACCGGGGAGCTGTTTTTT.

The chain is built from TRBV28 and TRBJ1-1; D is undetermined. CDR1 is MDHEN and CDR2 is SYDVKM in the germline V gene. The CDR3 spans 14 residues. Trimming took off 7 bases at V and 0 bases at J, with 12 bases between the two ends. The CDR3 loop is CASIPFLLNTEAFF. Here the CDR3 DNA reads TGTGCCAGCATACCATTCCTCTTGAACACTGAAGCTTTCTTT.

J is TRBJ1-5 and V is TRBV30; D is perhaps TRBD1 (6 bases). V lost 2 bases, J lost 3 bases, and 14 bases lay in between. The CDR3 contains 15 residues. CDR1 is GTSNPN and CDR2 is SVGIG in the germline V gene (reference sequence). The DNA for the CDR3 is TGTGCCTGGAGTTCAAAACAGGGTGACAATCAGCCCCAGCATTTT. This codes for CAWSSKQGDNQPQHF.

This clone was seen just once. The rearrangement uses TRBV7-2 and TRBJ1-5; D perhaps matches TRBD1 (5 bases). The CDR3 has 16 amino acids. The V gene's germline CDR1 is SGHTA and CDR2 FQGNSA. Trimming took off 5 bases at V and 0 bases at J, with 14 bases between the two ends. The CDR3 sequence: CASSPIGTVSNQPQHF. CDR3 coding DNA: TGTGCCAGCAGCCCCATCGGGACGGTTAGCAATCAGCCCCAGCATTTT.

The rearrangement joins TRBV9 to TRBJ1-1, with 8 bases fitting TRBD1. Germline CDR1 reads SGDLS; CDR2 reads YYNGEE. Trimming at V came to 3 bases and at J to 3 bases, leaving 7 bases not matched to a gene. The CDR3 sequence is 15 residues long. The CDR3 nucleotides are TGTGCCAGCAGCGAGACAACAGGGGGTTACACTGAAGCTTTCTTT. Residues: CASSETTGGYTEAFF. The entire variable domain, with the rest obtained from reference TRBV9 and TRBJ1-1, is as follows: DSGVTQTPKHLITATGQRVTLRCSPRSGDLSVYWYQQSLDQGLQFLIQYYNGEERAKGNILERFSAQQFPDLHSELNLSSLELGDSALYFCASSETTGGYTEAFFGQGTRLTVV.

The chain uses TRBV10-3 and TRBJ1-2; TRBD1 matches 10 bases. The CDR3 totals 16 residues. Germline CDR1 and CDR2: ENHRY and SYGVKD. The V gene end was trimmed by 9 bases and the J gene end by 4 bases; junction bases not matched to a gene: 14. The CDR3 DNA sequence: TGTGCCATGGACCCCGGAGGGACAGGGGCCTTCTATGGCTACACCTTC. Its translation: CAMDPGGTGAFYGYTF.

V and J are TRBV18 and TRBJ1-2, with D possibly being TRBD1 (5 bases). The CDR3 totals 13 residues. Germline-derived CDR1 and CDR2 are KGHSH and LQKENI. The V end lost 5 bases, the J end lost 1 base, and 8 bases lay between the germline ends. CDR3 DNA: TGTGCCAGCTCATGGGGGTTTAACTATGGCTACACCTTC. Encoded protein: CASSWGFNYGYTF. Variable domain in full (rest from reference TRBV18 and TRBJ1-2): NAGVMQNPRHLVRRRGQEARLRCSPMKGHSHVYWYRQLPEEGLKFMVYLQKENIIDESGMPKERFSAEFPKEGPSILRIQQVVRGDSAAYFCASSWGFNYGYTFGSGTRLTVV.

The chain employs TRBV13 and TRBJ2-7; D gene ambiguous. Germline lookup yields CDR1 PRHDT and CDR2 FYEKMQ (reference sequence). The CDR3 is 14 amino acids. V was pared by 5 bases and J by 2 bases, with 13 bases between. The CDR3 region is CASSDSTVTYEQYF. In nucleotides, the CDR3 is TGTGCCAGCAGCGACTCAACGGTTACCTACGAGCAGTACTTC.